These 9 T cell receptor beta chains came from one sample sequenced in a study of control samples from healthy donors and cancer patients (dated by TCRdb to the early 2020s). The library was generated by the immunoSEQ multiplex PCR assay. TCRdb took over this immuneACCESS table, retaining in-frame rearrangements with V and J assigned. Such tables are incomplete; in checked studies, under half of the missing clones stem from an unresolved V gene, and the remainder is unexplained. The sample table lists 150,000 or so clones, over 90% of them with a count of one. The ten largest clones represent approximately 15% of the sample. The sequenced material came from PBMCs. The receptors were gathered from a man in his 60s with colorectal cancer.

The chain joins TRBV5-4 to TRBJ2-5, with D possibly being TRBD1 (5 bases). Looked up from germline, CDR1 is SGHNT and CDR2 is YYREEE (reference sequence). V was trimmed by 2 bases and J by 0 bases, leaving 5 bases between them. The CDR3 has 13 amino acids. Here the CDR3 reads CASSLGDQETQYF. In DNA, the CDR3 is TGTGCCAGCAGCTTAGGGGACCAAGAGACCCAGTACTTC. The complete variable domain, with remaining parts taken from reference TRBV5-4 and TRBJ2-5, reads ETGVTQSPTHLIKTRGQQVTLRCSSQSGHNTVSWYQQALGQGPQFIFQYYREEENGRGNFPPRFSGLQFPNYSSELNVNALELDDSALYLCASSLGDQETQYFGPGTRLLVL.

This rearrangement joins TRBV19 to TRBJ2-1, with 15 bases fitting TRBD2. The ends lost 11 bases at V and 2 bases at J; junction bases unmatched: 16. The CDR3 extends over 19 amino acids. Germline V CDR1 and CDR2: LNHDA, SQIVND (reference sequence). The chain's CDR3 is CAAPPRTSGGAVAYNEQFF. CDR3 coding DNA: TGTGCCGCCCCCCCCCGGACTAGCGGGGGGGCCGTGGCCTACAATGAGCAGTTCTTC.

The chain links TRBV5-1 to TRBJ2-7; TRBD2 might be the D (7 bases). V gave up 7 bases and J gave up 6 bases, with 20 bases separating them. The CDR3 loop spans 14 amino acids. CDR1 and CDR2 (germline): SGHRS, YFSETQ. The CDR3 sequence: CASSSEGGYVEQYF. The CDR3 region has the DNA TGCGCCAGCTCCTCCGAGGGGGGGTACGTCGAGCAGTACTTC.

This chain joins TRBV12-3 or TRBV12-4 and TRBJ1-4; D is undetermined. V was cut by 3 bases and J by 8 bases, with 4 bases left in between. CDR3 length: 11 residues. The CDR3 here is CASSLLEKLFF. The CDR3 DNA reads TGTGCCAGCAGTTTGCTAGAAAAACTGTTTTTT.

Here the CDR3 reads CASRETGALVHEQYF. The CDR3 bases are TGTGCCAGCAGAGAGACAGGGGCATTAGTCCACGAGCAGTACTTC. This rearrangement joins TRBV25-1 to TRBJ2-7; 8 positions agree with TRBD1. The CDR3 covers 15 residues. Unmatched junction bases numbered 12, after V lost 6 bases and J lost 5 bases. The germline V gene has CDR1 MGHDK and CDR2 SYGVNS.

A remark on this clone: One junction end does not reproduce the germline sequence, and a read error may be involved. The sample holds other DNA sequences that translate to the same CDR3. The rearrangement uses TRBV3-1 (or the pseudogene TRBV3-2) and TRBJ2-7, with D perhaps TRBD1 (5 bases). The CDR3 has 12 residues. Germline V gene sequence: CDR1 LGHDT, CDR2 YNNKEL (reference sequence). This chain's CDR3 is CASSQTAYEQYF. CDR3 nucleotide sequence: TGTGCCAGTAGCCAGACAGCCTACGAGCAGTACTTC.

The J gene is TRBJ2-7, the V gene TRBV4-3, with no clear D. Germline V CDR1 and CDR2: LGHNA, YSLEER. Trimming left V 0 bases short and J 0 bases short, with 9 bases between. The CDR3 is made up of 15 amino acids. The CDR3 is CASSQDRHSSYEQYF. DNA of the CDR3: TGCGCCAGCAGCCAAGATAGACATAGCTCCTACGAGCAGTACTTC.

Turning to this clone: The identical CDR3 is also encoded by other nucleotide sequences in the sample. This chain links TRBV7-9 with TRBJ2-3, with a weak D call TRBD2 (6 bases). The CDR3 totals 12 residues. Germline CDR1 is SEHNR and CDR2 is FQNEAQ (reference sequence). V dropped 6 bases and J dropped 6 bases, with 10 bases sitting between them. The chain's CDR3 is CASSSGEDTQYF. The DNA of the CDR3 is TGTGCCAGCAGTTCGGGGGAGGATACGCAGTATTTT.

This sequence joins TRBV24-1 and TRBJ1-3; 9 nucleotides align to TRBD1. CDR1 and CDR2 (germline): KGHDR, SFDVKD. The ends lost 10 bases at V and 4 bases at J; junction bases unmatched: 7. The CDR3 has 14 amino acids. The CDR3 reads CATAQGARGNTIYF. The CDR3 coding sequence is TGTGCCACTGCACAGGGGGCCAGAGGAAACACCATATATTTT.